The 11 T cell receptor beta chains below were found in one sample sequenced in a study of cytomegalovirus exposure and HLA in healthy donors. The PCR made use of 60 Vbeta and 13 Jbeta primers. Method: immunoSEQ multiplex PCR; TCRdb's copy keeps in-frame clones and lacks some. This table has 120,000 or so clones, roughly four fifths appearing once. Sequencing input: PBMCs. These receptors all stem from a male donor in good health and CMV-seropositive.

The V gene is TRBV4-3, the J gene TRBJ2-5; 8 bases fit TRBD2. Germline CDR1 LGHNA, CDR2 YSLEER. V dropped 1 base and J dropped 3; count of bases not matched to a gene: 7. CDR3 length equals 16 residues. The CDR3 protein is CASSQGAGVLEETQYF. The DNA for the CDR3 is TGCGCCAGCAGCCAAGGAGCGGGAGTTCTAGAAGAGACCCAGTACTTC.

Only a few counts were recorded for this clone. A read error may explain this, as a much larger clone is one base away. The gene calls are TRBV11-2 and TRBJ2-5; D gene uncertain. V shed 4 bases and J shed 3 bases, with 3 bases lying between them. CDR3 length: 11 residues. CDR1 SGHAT and CDR2 FQNNGV come from the germline V gene. CDR3 residues: CASSSEETQYF. CDR3 DNA: TGTGCCAGCAGCTCAGAAGAGACCCAGTACTTC. Combining the CDR3 with reference TRBV11-2 and TRBJ2-5 gives the whole variable domain EAGVAQSPRYKIIEKRQSVAFWCNPISGHATLYWYQQILGQGPKLLIQFQNNGVVDDSQLPKDRFSAERLKGVDSTLKIQPAKLEDSAVYLCASSSEETQYFGPGTRLLVL.

The chain couples TRBV5-6 to TRBJ2-5; 16 bases map to TRBD2. Trimming cost V 4 bases and J 5 bases; bases outside gene matches: 5. CDR3 length: 16 residues. Germline V gene lookup returns CDR1 SGHDT and CDR2 YYEEEE. CDR3 coding DNA: TGTGCCAGCAGCCTGGGACTAGCGGGAGGGCCGGAGACCCAGTACTTC. This encodes CASSLGLAGGPETQYF.

This chain joins TRBV19 and TRBJ2-3, with 7 bases fitting TRBD2. This CDR3 comprises 15 residues. Germline V gene lookup returns CDR1 LNHDA and CDR2 SQIVND (reference sequence). V lost 4 bases to trimming and J lost 2 bases; unmatched junction nucleotides: 6. CDR3 protein: CASSSAGASTDTQYF. In DNA form, the CDR3 reads TGTGCCAGTAGTAGCGCGGGAGCCTCCACAGATACGCAGTATTTT.

This rearrangement joins TRBV25-1 to TRBJ2-1; D call uncertain. CDR3 length equals 14 residues. The germline V gene encodes CDR1 MGHDK and CDR2 SYGVNS. V was shortened by 0 bases and J by 8 bases, with 11 bases between the two germline ends. As DNA, the CDR3 is TGTGCCAGCAGTGAATACCCAGTCAACGATGAGCAGTTCTTC. Its translation is CASSEYPVNDEQFF.

As for this clone: The germline gene is not matched at one end of the junction; a read error may be the cause. The chain links TRBV28 to TRBJ2-1; perhaps TRBD2 as D (6 bases). The CDR3 is 16 amino acids. Per germline, CDR1 MDHEN and CDR2 SYDVKM. The CDR3 sequence is CASSLSGTRSYNEQFF. For the CDR3, the DNA is TGTGCCAGCAGCTTATCCGGGACTCGCTCCTACAATGAGCAGTTCTTC.

The chain uses TRBV21-1 and TRBJ2-6; TRBD1, the table's D call, was not compared with the DNA. TRBV21-1 is flagged as a pseudogene. This CDR3 is built from 16 residues. CDR3 bases: TGTGCCAGCAGCAAAGTACCAGGGGCTGGGGCCAACGTCCTGACTTTC. Translating it yields CASSKVPGAGANVLTF.

The chain uses TRBV19 and TRBJ2-2; D is perhaps TRBD1 (6 bases). The CDR3 runs 14 residues. Between the trimmed V and J ends, which lost 5 bases and 6 bases, there was a span of 13 bases. Germline lookup yields CDR1 LNHDA and CDR2 SQIVND (reference sequence). CDR3: CASSPGQGSGELFF. CDR3 sequence (DNA): TGTGCCAGTAGTCCGGGGCAGGGGTCCGGGGAGCTGTTTTTT.

This clone was counted once. The DNA for the CDR3 is TGTGCCAGCAGCTCAGCGGCAGTAAACTCCTACGAGCAGTACTTC. Its translation is CASSSAAVNSYEQYF. This sequence joins TRBV5-4 and TRBJ2-7; weak D call: TRBD2 (5 bases). Trimming took 3 bases from V and 0 from J, leaving 13 bases between them. The CDR3 spans 15 residues. Germline CDR1 is SGHNT and CDR2 is YYREEE (reference sequence).

This clone was detected only a few times. This chain links TRBV4-2 with TRBJ1-1; the D gene is possibly TRBD1 (5 bases). The CDR3 extends over 12 amino acids. Deletions cut 11 bases from V and 4 bases from J, with 14 bases between. Germline V CDR1 and CDR2: LGHNA, YNFKEQ. CDR3 DNA: TGTGCCTTCGGTAGGGGTTTCACTGAAGCTTTCTTT. Encoded protein: CAFGRGFTEAFF.

The chain recombines TRBV28 with TRBJ2-5; TRBD1 is a possible D gene (6 bases). This CDR3 spans 15 amino acids. Germline loops: CDR1 MDHEN, CDR2 SYDVKM. V was clipped by 2 bases and J by 1 base, with 11 bases between them. Here the CDR3 DNA reads TGTGCCAGCAGTTTACCACAGGGCCGCCAAGAGACCCAGTACTTC. It yields the protein CASSLPQGRQETQYF.